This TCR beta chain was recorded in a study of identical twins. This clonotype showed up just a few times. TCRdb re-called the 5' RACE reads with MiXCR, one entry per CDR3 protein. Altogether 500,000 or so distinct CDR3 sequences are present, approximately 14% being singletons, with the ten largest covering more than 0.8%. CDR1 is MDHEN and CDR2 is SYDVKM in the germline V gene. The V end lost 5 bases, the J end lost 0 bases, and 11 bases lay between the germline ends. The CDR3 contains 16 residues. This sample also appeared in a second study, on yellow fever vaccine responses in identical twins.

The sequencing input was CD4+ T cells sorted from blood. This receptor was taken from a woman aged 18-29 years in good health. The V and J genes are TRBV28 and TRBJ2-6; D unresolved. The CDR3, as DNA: TGTGCCAGCAGTGGGCGGAAACACTCTGGGGCCAACGTCCTGACTTTC. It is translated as CASSGRKHSGANVLTF.